The 32 T cell receptor beta chains presented below share a single source sample, sequenced in a study of T cell repertoires in cytomegalovirus infection. TCRdb re-called the reads through MiXCR, storing one row per CDR3 protein. The sample comprises hundreds of thousands of distinct CDR3 sequences, 35% of which are singletons, and around 2.6% rests with the top ten. Sequenced: PBMCs. Receptors originate from a human donor in good health (CMV status not recorded). Some clones in this sample may be carry-over from other donors' samples.

This sequence joins TRBV12-3 or TRBV12-4 and TRBJ1-3, with 10 bases aligning to TRBD1. V lost 5 bases to trimming and J lost 3 bases; unmatched junction nucleotides: 13. This CDR3 comprises 18 residues. CDR3 in DNA: TGTGCCAGCAGTACCCGGACAGGGGGTAAAAGTCTTGGAAACACCATATATTTT. It specifies CASSTRTGGKSLGNTIYF.

V is TRBV20-1 and J is TRBJ2-2; 8 bases are a match to TRBD2. The trim removed 4 bases at V and 2 bases at J, leaving 15 bases unmatched. CDR1 is DFQATT, CDR2 SNEGSKA, per germline (reference sequence). The CDR3 spans 18 residues. This CDR3 is CSAIPVFGTRVNTGELFF. The DNA for the CDR3 is TGCAGTGCTATCCCAGTTTTCGGGACTAGAGTAAACACCGGGGAGCTGTTTTTT.

This clonotype occurred a few times. This sequence joins TRBV7-2 and TRBJ2-7; 9 positions match TRBD2. V lost 5 bases to trimming and J lost 5 bases; unmatched junction nucleotides: 7. Germline V gene data show CDR1 as SGHTA and CDR2 as FQGNSA. The CDR3 has 14 amino acids. CDR3 sequence reads: CASSLSGRGNEQYF. The CDR3 DNA reads TGTGCCAGCAGCCTTAGCGGGAGAGGGAACGAGCAGTACTTC.

This clonotype has just a few counts. The chain employs TRBV6-6 and TRBJ1-2; D unresolved. This CDR3 is built from 14 residues. Germline loops: CDR1 MNHNY, CDR2 SVGAGI (reference sequence). Trimming removed 8 bases at V and 0 bases at J, with 13 bases between. The CDR3 nucleotides are TGTGCCAGCTTCTCAGTCGGGGCTAACTATGGCTACACCTTC. Residues: CASFSVGANYGYTF.

This chain joins TRBV6-1 and TRBJ2-1; no clear D. CDR1 and CDR2 from the germline V gene are MNHNS and SASEGT. This CDR3 comprises 15 residues. Trimming left V 6 bases short and J 0 bases short, with 12 bases between. As DNA, the CDR3 is TGTGCCAGCAGAGCTGACACGAGCTCCTACAATGAGCAGTTCTTC. Protein sequence: CASRADTSSYNEQFF.

The chain links TRBV20-1 to TRBJ2-7, with 8 bases fitting TRBD2. This CDR3 has 15 residues. Losses at the gene ends were 5 bases for V and 6 bases for J; bases not matched to a gene: 15. Germline CDR1 DFQATT, CDR2 SNEGSKA (reference sequence). CDR3 sequence: CSARQPGLGWIEQYF. For the CDR3, the DNA is TGCAGTGCTCGCCAACCGGGACTAGGATGGATCGAGCAGTACTTC.

This rearrangement joins TRBV19 to TRBJ1-1; D call uncertain. The CDR3 has 16 amino acids. CDR1 and CDR2 (germline): LNHDA, SQIVND (reference sequence). Trimming removed 4 bases from V and 5 bases from J, with 20 bases in between. The CDR3 nucleotides read TGTGCCAGTAGTACCAAGACACCGGCAAAGTTTACTGAAGCTTTCTTT. It specifies CASSTKTPAKFTEAFF. Supplemented by reference TRBV19 and TRBJ1-1, the full variable domain reads DGGITQSPKYLFRKEGQNVTLSCEQNLNHDAMYWYRQDPGQGLRLIYYSQIVNDFQKGDIAEGYSVSREKKESFPLTVTSAQKNPTAFYLCASSTKTPAKFTEAFFGQGTRLTVV.

The chain combines TRBV19 with TRBJ2-1, with a possible D match to TRBD2 (5 bases). This CDR3 has 12 amino acids. Trimming shortened V by 4 bases and J by 9 bases, and 10 bases separated the two germline ends. From germline, CDR1 is LNHDA and CDR2 SQIVND (reference sequence). CDR3 sequence: CASSRRRGEQFF. The CDR3 bases are TGTGCCAGTAGTAGGCGCCGGGGTGAGCAGTTCTTC.

The rearrangement uses TRBV6-1 and TRBJ2-1; 8 bases are a match to TRBD2. V was pared by 6 bases and J by 4 bases, with 8 bases of the junction left unmatched. The length of the CDR3 is 15 residues. The germline CDR1 and CDR2 sequences are MNHNS and SASEGT. CDR3 in DNA: TGTGCCAGCAGCAAGGTGACTAGCGATTACAATGAGCAGTTCTTC. This codes for CASSKVTSDYNEQFF.

This clonotype was seen more than once but under ten times. The chain joins TRBV7-9 to TRBJ2-3; TRBD2 aligns across 7 bases. Germline V gives CDR1 SEHNR, CDR2 FQNEAQ (reference sequence). Trimming took 5 bases from V and 6 from J; bases not matched to a gene: 17. This CDR3 spans 17 amino acids. CDR3 sequence: CASSLSGTTLSVDTQYF. CDR3 bases: TGTGCCAGCAGCCTCTCCGGGACTACCCTAAGCGTGGATACGCAGTATTTT.

This clonotype was recorded at least ten times. The J gene is TRBJ2-3, the V gene TRBV7-2, with no clear D. Germline V CDR1 and CDR2: SGHTA, FQGNSA. V lost 5 bases to trimming and J lost 2 bases, with 17 bases between them. The CDR3 runs to 16 residues. The CDR3 is CASSPKRATFTDTQYF. CDR3 nucleotide sequence: TGTGCCAGCAGCCCCAAGCGAGCGACCTTCACAGATACGCAGTATTTT.

This clonotype was seen more than once but under ten times. The chain joins TRBV7-9 to TRBJ2-1; D is unresolved. V was cut by 0 bases and J by 4 bases, with 7 bases left in between. Germline V gene data show CDR1 as SEHNR and CDR2 as FQNEAQ (reference sequence). This CDR3 has 14 residues. The CDR3 region has the DNA TGTGCCAGCAGCTTAGCGTTAGGATACAATGAGCAGTTCTTC. Its protein product is CASSLALGYNEQFF.

The sample holds a few counts of this clonotype. The chain recombines TRBV4-1 with TRBJ1-6; 7 bases are a match to TRBD1. This CDR3 is built from 19 residues. V lost 4 bases, J lost 0 bases, and 12 bases stayed unmatched. The V gene's germline CDR1 is MGHRA and CDR2 YSYEKL. Written as DNA, the CDR3 is TGCGCCAGCAGCCGGGCCGAGGACAGGATTGACTCCTATAATTCACCCCTCCACTTT. As protein: CASSRAEDRIDSYNSPLHF.

The chain carries TRBV7-6 and TRBJ2-1; TRBD2 agrees at 9 bases. Germline CDR1 reads SGHVS; CDR2 reads FNYEAQ. V lost 2 bases, J lost 5 bases, and 4 bases stayed unmatched. The CDR3 has 15 residues. CDR3 loop: CASSLRAGGNNEQFF. The CDR3 nucleotides are TGTGCCAGCAGCTTACGGGCGGGAGGGAACAATGAGCAGTTCTTC.

The chain has TRBV7-9 and TRBJ1-2; D unresolved. Germline V gene data show CDR1 as SEHNR and CDR2 as FQNEAQ (reference sequence). There are 14 residues in the CDR3. V was cut by 3 bases and J by 2 bases, with 10 bases left in between. The CDR3 here is CASSFPNPNYGYTF. The CDR3 nucleotides are TGTGCCAGCAGCTTCCCGAACCCAAACTATGGCTACACCTTC.

This clonotype was observed at least ten times. The chain recombines TRBV7-2 with TRBJ1-4; a possible D gene is TRBD1 (6 bases). CDR1 and CDR2 from the germline V gene are SGHTA and FQGNSA. V lost 4 bases and J lost 7, with 13 bases in between. The CDR3 totals 14 residues. CDR3 amino acids: CASSYPTGTEKLFF. The CDR3, as DNA: TGTGCCAGCAGCTATCCTACAGGGACTGAAAAACTGTTTTTT.

This clonotype turned up a few times. V usage is TRBV6-5 and J usage is TRBJ2-3; 9 bases are a match to TRBD2. Per germline, CDR1 MNHEY and CDR2 SVGAGI. The CDR3 is 15 residues long. The V gene end was trimmed by 0 bases and the J gene end by 7 bases; junction bases not matched to a gene: 5. The CDR3 here is CASSYSRLAANTQYF. As DNA, the CDR3 is TGTGCCAGCAGTTACTCGCGACTAGCGGCTAATACGCAGTATTTT.

This chain links TRBV5-1 with TRBJ2-7; TRBD1 is a possible D gene (5 bases). V lost 2 bases and J 3 bases, leaving 12 bases between the germline ends. The CDR3 is 14 residues long. Germline assignment: CDR1 SGHRS and CDR2 YFSETQ. The CDR3 bases are TGCGCCAGCAGCTTAACCGGACATCGCTACGAGCAGTACTTC. Translation gives CASSLTGHRYEQYF.

The rearrangement joins TRBV7-9 to TRBJ1-1; D is ambiguous. This CDR3 region has 16 residues. Germline loops: CDR1 SEHNR, CDR2 FQNEAQ (reference sequence). V gave up 1 base and J gave up 1 base, with 13 bases separating them. The chain's CDR3 is CASSLGSNRPNTEAFF. The CDR3 bases are TGTGCCAGCAGCTTAGGTTCAAACAGACCGAACACTGAAGCTTTCTTT.

The chain is built from TRBV10-3 and TRBJ1-6; 9 nucleotides align to TRBD1. The CDR3 runs to 15 residues. CDR1 ENHRY and CDR2 SYGVKD come from the germline V gene. V lost 7 bases and J lost 9; bases outside the gene matches: 10. CDR3 in amino acids: CAITSDRGGGSPLHF. Here the CDR3 DNA reads TGTGCCATCACCTCGGACAGGGGCGGTGGTTCACCCCTCCACTTT.

The chain uses TRBV5-4 and TRBJ2-7; 7 bases line up with TRBD2. The CDR3 consists of 15 residues. The V segment lost 4 bases and the J segment 10 bases; nucleotides outside the gene matches: 17. The germline V gene encodes CDR1 SGHNT and CDR2 YYREEE (reference sequence). The CDR3 DNA follows: TGTGCCAGCAGCCCTCCGAGGAGCGGGGAAGACAGCCAGTACTTC. This encodes CASSPPRSGEDSQYF.

There are a few counts of this clonotype. The CDR3 coding sequence is TGTGCCAGCAGCTTGGGCAGGGGGCGGGCTGAAGCTTTCTTT. This translates into CASSLGRGRAEAFF. V gene TRBV5-8 combines with J gene TRBJ1-1; TRBD1 aligns across 8 bases. CDR3 length equals 14 residues. The V segment lost 0 bases and the J segment 6 bases; nucleotides outside the gene matches: 4. The germline V gene has CDR1 SGHTS and CDR2 YDEGEE.

The chain employs TRBV7-8 and TRBJ1-6; 7 bases line up with TRBD1. Germline V CDR1 and CDR2: SGHVS, FQNEAQ. V trimming: 7 bases; J trimming: 7 bases; junction bases outside the gene matches: 10. The CDR3 runs to 15 residues. This CDR3 is CASTREGAGNSPLHF. For the CDR3, the DNA is TGTGCCAGCACTCGGGAGGGGGCTGGGAATTCACCCCTCCACTTT.

This clonotype came up many times. This chain uses TRBV7-2 with TRBJ2-3; D unclear. The CDR3 is 14 residues long. Trimming took off 5 bases at V and 6 bases at J, with 15 bases between the two ends. Germline values: CDR1 SGHTA, CDR2 FQGNSA. CDR3 bases: TGTGCCAGCAGCGCCCGGGCGCGAAGCGATACGCAGTATTTT. This gives the protein CASSARARSDTQYF.

This rearrangement joins TRBV4-1 to TRBJ2-7; D remains ambiguous. Looked up from germline, CDR1 is MGHRA and CDR2 is YSYEKL. This CDR3 is 13 amino acids long. Trimming removed 6 bases at V and 2 bases at J, with 11 bases between. This CDR3 reads CASSPTAAYEQYF. CDR3 nucleotide sequence: TGCGCCAGCAGTCCAACAGCCGCCTACGAGCAGTACTTC.

This clonotype was seen many times. This chain connects TRBV7-8 to TRBJ1-4; 7 bases align to TRBD1. The germline V gene encodes CDR1 SGHVS and CDR2 FQNEAQ. The V and J ends lost 4 bases and 8 bases, in that order; junction bases with no gene match: 10. The CDR3 consists of 15 residues. The CDR3 is CASSYRQGRGEKLFF. CDR3 nucleotide sequence: TGTGCCAGCAGCTACCGACAGGGACGGGGCGAAAAACTGTTTTTT.

V gene TRBV18 combines with J gene TRBJ1-2; 12 nucleotides match TRBD1. Per the germline V gene, CDR1 is KGHSH and CDR2 is LQKENI. V was pared by 8 bases and J by 7 bases, with 8 bases of the junction left unmatched. The CDR3 runs to 14 residues. The CDR3 reads CASAGTGGDAGYTF. The CDR3 DNA sequence: TGTGCCAGCGCCGGGACAGGGGGCGACGCTGGCTACACCTTC.

This clonotype turned up a few times. The chain joins TRBV20-1 to TRBJ2-5, with 10 bases identical to TRBD2. With 4 bases clipped from V and 1 base from J, the junction kept 9 bases outside the gene matches. Germline values: CDR1 DFQATT, CDR2 SNEGSKA (reference sequence). The length of the CDR3 is 16 residues. CDR3 in amino acids: CSAKFWGLASQETQYF. The CDR3 coding sequence is TGCAGTGCTAAGTTTTGGGGACTAGCGAGCCAAGAGACCCAGTACTTC.

The chain uses TRBV14 and TRBJ1-5; 8 nucleotides agree with TRBD1. Germline V lookup: CDR1 SGHDN, CDR2 FVKESK. The CDR3 is 23 residues long. The J segment lost 0 bases and the V segment lost 2 bases, leaving 24 bases of the junction unmatched. The CDR3 loop reads CASSQRRGMPDRGGLNSNQPQHF. For the CDR3, the DNA is TGTGCCAGCAGCCAAAGACGGGGTATGCCCGACAGGGGAGGTTTGAATAGCAATCAGCCCCAGCATTTT.

The table lists this clonotype with a few counts. CDR3 amino acids: CASSYWRTGGEYGNTIYF. DNA of the CDR3: TGTGCCAGCAGTTACTGGAGGACAGGAGGGGAATATGGAAACACCATATATTTT. The rearrangement joins TRBV6-5 to TRBJ1-3, with TRBD1 matching over 7 bases. Germline V gene lookup returns CDR1 MNHEY and CDR2 SVGAGI. The CDR3 runs 18 residues. V lost 1 base, J lost 3 bases, and 12 bases stayed unmatched.

This chain uses TRBV19 with TRBJ2-1, with 9 positions matching TRBD2. V lost 5 bases to trimming and J lost 9 bases; unmatched junction nucleotides: 14. This CDR3 has 16 residues. Germline CDR1 and CDR2: LNHDA and SQIVND (reference sequence). CDR3 coding DNA: TGTGCCAGTAGTTCCCAAGTGGGTAGCGGGAGCAGTGAGCAGTTCTTC. Protein: CASSSQVGSGSSEQFF.

The V call is TRBV5-1, the J call TRBJ2-7; TRBD2 agrees at 15 bases. The germline gives CDR1 SGHRS, CDR2 YFSETQ. This CDR3 is 17 amino acids long. Germline trimming cut 4 bases from V and 2 bases from J; bases unmatched to any gene: 7. The CDR3 reads CASSLGLAGGFAYEQYF. The CDR3 DNA reads TGCGCCAGCAGCCTTGGACTAGCGGGAGGGTTTGCCTACGAGCAGTACTTC.